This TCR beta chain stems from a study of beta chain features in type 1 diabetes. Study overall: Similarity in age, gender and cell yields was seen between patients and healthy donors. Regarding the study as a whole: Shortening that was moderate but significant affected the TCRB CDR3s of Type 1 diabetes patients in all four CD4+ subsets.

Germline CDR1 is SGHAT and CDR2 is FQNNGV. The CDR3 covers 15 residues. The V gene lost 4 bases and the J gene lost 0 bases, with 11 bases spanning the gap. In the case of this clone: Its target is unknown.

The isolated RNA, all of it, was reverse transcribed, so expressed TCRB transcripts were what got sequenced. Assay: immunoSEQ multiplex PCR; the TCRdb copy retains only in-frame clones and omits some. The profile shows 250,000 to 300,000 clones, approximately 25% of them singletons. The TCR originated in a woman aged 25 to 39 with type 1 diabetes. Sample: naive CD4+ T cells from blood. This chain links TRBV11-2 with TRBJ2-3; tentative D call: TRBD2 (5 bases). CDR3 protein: CASSYSGVSTDTQYF. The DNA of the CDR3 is TGTGCCAGCAGCTACAGCGGAGTAAGCACAGATACGCAGTATTTT.